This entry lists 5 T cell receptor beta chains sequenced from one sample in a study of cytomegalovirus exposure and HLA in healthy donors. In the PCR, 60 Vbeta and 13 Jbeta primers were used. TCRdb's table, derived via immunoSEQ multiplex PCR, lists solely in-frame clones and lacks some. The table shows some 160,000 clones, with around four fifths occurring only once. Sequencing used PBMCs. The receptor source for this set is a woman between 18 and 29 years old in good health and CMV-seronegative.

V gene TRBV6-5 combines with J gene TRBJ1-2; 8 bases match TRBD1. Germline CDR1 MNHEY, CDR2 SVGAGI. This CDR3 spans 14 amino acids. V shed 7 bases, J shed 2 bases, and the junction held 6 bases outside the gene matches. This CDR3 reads CASTPAGGNYGYTF. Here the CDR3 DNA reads TGTGCCAGCACCCCGGCAGGGGGCAACTATGGCTACACCTTC.

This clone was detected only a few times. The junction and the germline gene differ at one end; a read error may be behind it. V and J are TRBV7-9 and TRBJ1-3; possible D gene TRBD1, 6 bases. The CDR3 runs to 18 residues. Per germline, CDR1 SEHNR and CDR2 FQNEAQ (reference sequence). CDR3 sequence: CSSSVRHRAPLSGNTIYF. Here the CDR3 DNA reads TGTTCCAGCAGCGTAAGACACAGGGCCCCACTCTCTGGAAACACCATATATTTT.

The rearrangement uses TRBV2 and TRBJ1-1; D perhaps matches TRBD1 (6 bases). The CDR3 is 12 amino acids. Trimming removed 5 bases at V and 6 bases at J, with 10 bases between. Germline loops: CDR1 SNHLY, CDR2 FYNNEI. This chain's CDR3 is CASSYRVSEAFF. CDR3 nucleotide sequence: TGTGCCAGCAGTTACAGGGTTTCTGAAGCTTTCTTT. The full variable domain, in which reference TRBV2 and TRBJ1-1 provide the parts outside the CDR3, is EPEVTQTPSHQVTQMGQEVILRCVPISNHLYFYWYRQILGQKVEFLVSFYNNEISEKSEIFDDQFSVERPDGSNFTLKIRSTKLEDSAMYFCASSYRVSEAFFGQGTRLTVV.

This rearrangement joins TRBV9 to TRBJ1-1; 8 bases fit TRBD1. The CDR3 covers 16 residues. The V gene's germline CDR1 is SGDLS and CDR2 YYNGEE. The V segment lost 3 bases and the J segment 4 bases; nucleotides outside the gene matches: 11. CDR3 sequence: CASSERTGLGSTEAFF. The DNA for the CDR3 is TGTGCCAGCAGCGAGAGGACAGGGCTAGGGAGCACTGAAGCTTTCTTT.

The CDR3: CASSSINGAADTGNTIYF. CDR3 bases: TGTGCCAGCAGCTCCATTAATGGGGCGGCTGACACTGGAAACACCATATATTTT. The chain recombines TRBV11-2 with TRBJ1-3, with D tentatively TRBD1 (5 bases). The germline V gene has CDR1 SGHAT and CDR2 FQNNGV. This CDR3 spans 18 amino acids. Trimming took 4 bases from V and 2 from J, leaving 21 bases between them. Drawing the rest from reference TRBV11-2 and TRBJ1-3, the complete variable domain is EAGVAQSPRYKIIEKRQSVAFWCNPISGHATLYWYQQILGQGPKLLIQFQNNGVVDDSQLPKDRFSAERLKGVDSTLKIQPAKLEDSAVYLCASSSINGAADTGNTIYFGEGSWLTVV.